This paragraph reports one T cell receptor (beta chain). This specimen comes from a study of control samples from healthy donors and cancer patients. Here immunoSEQ multiplex PCR was the method, and the copy in TCRdb shows in-frame clones only, minus some. The sample consists of approximately 70,000 clones, about 90% of them appearing once. Deletions cut 7 bases from V and 5 bases from J, with 15 bases between. CDR1 and CDR2 (germline): SGDLS, YYNGEE. CDR3 length equals 13 residues. Sequenced: PBMCs. This rearrangement joins TRBV9 to TRBJ1-2; D gene unclear. The TCR comes from a woman in her forties or fifties with head and neck cancer. CDR3 DNA sequence: TGTGCCAGCGGGGTAACCGGGCGTTATGGCTACACCTTC. Its translation: CASGVTGRYGYTF.